The rows below give T cell receptor beta chains drawn from one sample of a study of shared clonotypes between healthy human individuals. The data were produced by immunoSEQ multiplex PCR, yet TCRdb's version contains in-frame clones alone and is incomplete. In the table there are approximately 1.4 million clones, around 98% of which are singletons. Source material: naive CD4+ T cells sorted from blood. These receptors originate from a young man in good health. Both conserved end residues are part of each CDR3. D genes are given only for firm matches. Clone size is stated in some rows and not others, as once, few, many or a class when expanded.

cdr3_length: 15
d_call: -
clone_size: -
v_call: TRBV5-5
j_call: TRBJ1-5
cdr3_aa: CASSLEFSGNQPQHF
cdr3_nt: TGTGCCAGCAGCCTAGAATTCTCAGGCAATCAGCCCCAGCATTTT

cdr3_length: 14
d_call: -
clone_size: -
v_call: TRBV6-5
j_call: TRBJ2-3
cdr3_aa: CASSYWLASDTQYF
cdr3_nt: TGTGCCAGCAGTTACTGGCTAGCGTCAGATACGCAGTATTTT

cdr3_length: 15
d_call: -
clone_size: -
v_call: TRBV5-1
j_call: TRBJ2-1
cdr3_aa: CASSLVAFDWDEQFF
cdr3_nt: TGCGCCAGCAGCTTGGTTGCTTTCGATTGGGATGAGCAGTTCTTC

cdr3_length: 14
d_call: -
clone_size: -
v_call: TRBV6-6
j_call: TRBJ2-7
cdr3_aa: CASSRTTSQSEQYF
cdr3_nt: TGTGCCAGCAGCCGGACCACTTCTCAGAGCGAGCAGTACTTC

cdr3_length: 16
d_call: TRBD2
clone_size: -
v_call: TRBV11-2
j_call: TRBJ2-1
cdr3_aa: CASSSETSGDYNEQFF
cdr3_nt: TGTGCCAGCAGCTCCGAGACTAGCGGGGACTACAATGAGCAGTTCTTC

cdr3_length: 16
d_call: TRBD2
clone_size: -
v_call: TRBV10-1
j_call: TRBJ2-2
cdr3_aa: CASSESTSGITGELFF
cdr3_nt: TGCGCCAGCAGTGAGTCGACTAGCGGGATCACCGGGGAGCTGTTTTTT

cdr3_length: 15
d_call: TRBD2
clone_size: -
v_call: TRBV5-1
j_call: TRBJ2-5
cdr3_aa: CASSQQLAGQETQYF
cdr3_nt: TGCGCCAGCAGCCAACAACTAGCGGGACAAGAGACCCAGTACTTC

cdr3_length: 14
d_call: TRBD2
clone_size: -
v_call: TRBV9
j_call: TRBJ2-7
cdr3_aa: CASSVGLAGYEQYF
cdr3_nt: TGTGCCAGCAGCGTAGGACTAGCGGGTTACGAGCAGTACTTC

cdr3_length: 12
d_call: -
clone_size: -
v_call: TRBV30
j_call: TRBJ2-3
cdr3_aa: CAWSVQGDTQYF
cdr3_nt: TGTGCCTGGAGTGTACAGGGAGATACGCAGTATTTT

cdr3_length: 17
d_call: -
clone_size: -
v_call: TRBV5-1
j_call: TRBJ2-7
cdr3_aa: CASSLGTADTPLYEQYF
cdr3_nt: TGCGCCAGCAGCTTGGGGACAGCGGACACCCCCCTCTACGAGCAGTACTTC

cdr3_length: 13
d_call: -
clone_size: -
v_call: TRBV18
j_call: TRBJ2-3
cdr3_aa: CASSPMDSDTQYF
cdr3_nt: TGTGCCAGCTCACCGATGGATTCAGATACGCAGTATTTT

cdr3_length: 14
d_call: TRBD1
clone_size: once
v_call: TRBV29-1
j_call: TRBJ2-7
cdr3_aa: CSAGSGTGSYEQYF
cdr3_nt: TGCAGCGCTGGAAGCGGGACAGGGTCCTACGAGCAGTACTTC

cdr3_length: 15
d_call: -
clone_size: -
v_call: TRBV6-6
j_call: TRBJ2-7
cdr3_aa: CASSQRGGVPYEQYF
cdr3_nt: TGTGCCAGCAGCCAACGTGGGGGTGTTCCCTACGAGCAGTACTTC

cdr3_length: 15
d_call: TRBD2
clone_size: -
v_call: TRBV5-1
j_call: TRBJ2-1
cdr3_aa: CASSLEGLAPNEQFF
cdr3_nt: TGCGCCAGCAGCTTGGAGGGACTAGCGCCCAATGAGCAGTTCTTC

cdr3_length: 15
d_call: -
clone_size: -
v_call: TRBV2
j_call: TRBJ1-5
cdr3_aa: CASRQGRNSNQPQHF
cdr3_nt: TGTGCCAGCAGACAGGGCCGGAATAGCAATCAGCCCCAGCATTTT

cdr3_length: 12
d_call: -
clone_size: -
v_call: TRBV2
j_call: TRBJ1-5
cdr3_aa: CASSVGNQPQHF
cdr3_nt: TGTGCCAGCAGTGTTGGGAATCAGCCCCAGCATTTT

cdr3_length: 14
d_call: -
clone_size: -
v_call: TRBV28
j_call: TRBJ1-2
cdr3_aa: CASRSGTYYYGYTF
cdr3_nt: TGTGCCAGCAGGTCCGGGACCTACTACTATGGCTACACCTTC

cdr3_length: 16
d_call: TRBD1
clone_size: once
v_call: TRBV9
j_call: TRBJ2-3
cdr3_aa: CASSVGGQGAADTQYF
cdr3_nt: TGTGCCAGCAGCGTAGGGGGCCAGGGGGCCGCAGATACGCAGTATTTT

cdr3_length: 13
d_call: -
clone_size: -
v_call: TRBV10-1
j_call: TRBJ2-7
cdr3_aa: CASSRGRGYEQYF
cdr3_nt: TGCGCCAGCTCTCGTGGCAGGGGCTACGAGCAGTACTTC

cdr3_length: 16
d_call: TRBD2
clone_size: -
v_call: TRBV6-5
j_call: TRBJ2-1
cdr3_aa: CASSYWGPSGKSEQFF
cdr3_nt: TGTGCCAGCAGTTACTGGGGGCCTAGCGGGAAGAGTGAGCAGTTCTTC

cdr3_length: 13
d_call: -
clone_size: -
v_call: TRBV11-2
j_call: TRBJ2-5
cdr3_aa: CASSLEGRETQYF
cdr3_nt: TGTGCCAGCAGCTTAGAAGGAAGAGAGACCCAGTACTTC

cdr3_length: 14
d_call: -
clone_size: once
v_call: TRBV10-2
j_call: TRBJ2-7
cdr3_aa: CASSESGAHYEQYF
cdr3_nt: TGCGCCAGCAGTGAGTCAGGGGCCCACTACGAGCAGTACTTC

cdr3_length: 17
d_call: TRBD2
clone_size: -
v_call: TRBV5-6
j_call: TRBJ2-2
cdr3_aa: CASSFFASVAGTGELFF
cdr3_nt: TGTGCCAGCAGCTTTTTCGCTTCGGTAGCGGGAACCGGGGAGCTGTTTTTT

cdr3_length: 15
d_call: -
clone_size: -
v_call: TRBV7-7
j_call: TRBJ2-1
cdr3_aa: CASSTGGAFDNEQFF
cdr3_nt: TGTGCTAGCAGCACTGGGGGTGCATTCGACAATGAGCAGTTCTTC

cdr3_length: 12
d_call: TRBD1
clone_size: -
v_call: TRBV19
j_call: TRBJ1-2
cdr3_aa: CASSRDSYGYTF
cdr3_nt: TGTGCCAGTAGCCGGGACAGCTATGGCTACACCTTC

cdr3_length: 13
d_call: -
clone_size: -
v_call: TRBV5-6
j_call: TRBJ2-3
cdr3_aa: CASSSALADTQYF
cdr3_nt: TGTGCCAGCAGCTCCGCCCTAGCAGATACGCAGTATTTT

cdr3_length: 19
d_call: TRBD2
clone_size: -
v_call: TRBV7-2
j_call: TRBJ2-3
cdr3_aa: CASSLVGLSLAGVTDTQYF
cdr3_nt: TGTGCCAGCAGCTTAGTTGGGCTATCTCTAGCGGGAGTCACAGATACGCAGTATTTT

cdr3_length: 12
d_call: -
clone_size: -
v_call: TRBV5-4
j_call: TRBJ2-3
cdr3_aa: CASSFVGETQYF
cdr3_nt: TGTGCCAGCAGCTTCGTGGGAGAAACGCAGTATTTT

cdr3_length: 15
d_call: -
clone_size: -
v_call: TRBV6-5
j_call: TRBJ2-5
cdr3_aa: CASTPPGQNQETQYF
cdr3_nt: TGTGCCAGCACCCCACCGGGACAAAACCAAGAGACCCAGTACTTC

cdr3_length: 14
d_call: -
clone_size: once
v_call: TRBV5-8
j_call: TRBJ1-2
cdr3_aa: CASSLGHADYGYTF
cdr3_nt: TGTGCCAGCAGCTTGGGACACGCGGACTATGGCTACACCTTC

cdr3_length: 13
d_call: -
clone_size: -
v_call: TRBV5-1
j_call: TRBJ2-7
cdr3_aa: CASSFEEYYEQYF
cdr3_nt: TGCGCCAGCAGCTTTGAGGAGTACTACGAGCAGTACTTC

cdr3_length: 14
d_call: -
clone_size: few
v_call: TRBV28
j_call: TRBJ2-6
cdr3_aa: CASNRGSGANVLTF
cdr3_nt: TGTGCCAGCAACCGGGGCTCTGGGGCCAACGTCCTGACTTTC

cdr3_length: 15
d_call: -
clone_size: -
v_call: TRBV9
j_call: TRBJ2-2
cdr3_aa: CASSVLPAGTGELFF
cdr3_nt: TGTGCCAGCAGCGTACTCCCCGCCGGCACCGGGGAGCTGTTTTTT

cdr3_length: 13
d_call: -
clone_size: -
v_call: TRBV27
j_call: TRBJ2-2
cdr3_aa: CASSFWKTGELFF
cdr3_nt: TGTGCCAGCAGTTTCTGGAAAACCGGGGAGCTGTTTTTT

cdr3_length: 11
d_call: -
clone_size: -
v_call: TRBV21-1
j_call: TRBJ2-7
cdr3_aa: CASTRKYEQYF
cdr3_nt: TGTGCCAGCACCCGAAAATACGAGCAGTACTTC